This T cell receptor beta chain originates from a study of metastatic and nonmetastatic thyroid tumors. Study-level background: For malignant and benign thyroid patients, tumor or nodule tissue and blood were the sources whose repertoires were compared.

Original analysis: Built for papillary thyroid cancer, a distant-metastasis classifier drew on CDR3 differences across clinicopathological groups. TCRdb called clones again from the PCR reads with MiXCR. These V and J calls derive from TCRdb rather than the authors' analysis. The sample lists tens of thousands of clones; 10% to 15% were seen once. Patients had received no treatment of any kind before thyroid surgery. This clone was observed many times. Antigen specificity is unknown. Other DNA sequences in the sample encode the same CDR3. CDR1 is SNHLY, CDR2 FYNNEI, per germline. The V gene lost 4 bases and the J gene lost 13 bases, with 13 bases spanning the gap. This CDR3 is 11 amino acids long. Study results and caveats: Malignant thyroid tumors reportedly exceeded benign nodules significantly in TCR beta diversity, with the difference appearing in blood and tumor.

The TCR sequence derives from a female donor with papillary thyroid cancer or a benign thyroid nodule (not recorded which). Some clones in this sample may be carry-over from other donors' samples. The chain carries TRBV2 and TRBJ2-5; D unresolved. Sequences were obtained from blood. The chain's CDR3 is CASSVLGKPYF. For the CDR3, the DNA is TGTGCCAGCAGTGTGTTGGGGAAGCCGTACTTC. The full variable domain, with the rest looked up from reference TRBV2 and TRBJ2-5, is EPEVTQTPSHQVTQMGQEVILRCVPISNHLYFYWYRQILGQKVEFLVSFYNNEISEKSEIFDDQFSVERPDGSNFTLKIRSTKLEDSAMYFCASSVLGKPYFGPGTRLLVL.